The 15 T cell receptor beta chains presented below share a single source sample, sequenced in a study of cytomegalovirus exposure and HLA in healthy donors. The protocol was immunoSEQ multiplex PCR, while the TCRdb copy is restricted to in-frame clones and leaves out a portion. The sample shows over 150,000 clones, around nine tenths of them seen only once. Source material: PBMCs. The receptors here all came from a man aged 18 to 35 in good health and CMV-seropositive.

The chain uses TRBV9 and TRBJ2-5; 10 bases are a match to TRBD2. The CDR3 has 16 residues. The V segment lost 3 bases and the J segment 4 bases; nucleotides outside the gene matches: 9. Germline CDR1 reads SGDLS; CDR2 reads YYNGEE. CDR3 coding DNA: TGTGCCAGCAGCGAGACGGGAGCGGGAGGGCGAGAGACCCAGTACTTC. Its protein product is CASSETGAGGRETQYF.

The chain's CDR3 is CASSSLRGRGNEQFF. CDR3 sequence (DNA): TGTGCCAGCAGCTCCCTAAGGGGGAGGGGCAATGAGCAGTTCTTC. This sequence joins TRBV11-3 and TRBJ2-1, with D possibly TRBD2 on 7 matching bases. V was pared by 4 bases and J by 6 bases, with 16 bases between. The CDR3 extends over 15 amino acids. CDR1 SGHNT and CDR2 YENEEA come from the germline V gene.

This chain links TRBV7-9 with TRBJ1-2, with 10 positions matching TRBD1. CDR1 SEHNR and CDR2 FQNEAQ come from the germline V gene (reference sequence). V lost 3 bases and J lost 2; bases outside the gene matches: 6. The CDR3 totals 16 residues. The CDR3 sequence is CASSLGTGAKNYGYTF. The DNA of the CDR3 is TGTGCCAGCAGCTTGGGGACAGGGGCGAAGAACTATGGCTACACCTTC.

The DNA of the CDR3 is TGTGCCAGTCAGCGGGAGAGCCACAATGAGCAGTTCTTC. Translated, it gives CASQRESHNEQFF. V and J are TRBV2 and TRBJ2-1, with 8 bases lining up with TRBD2. Germline-derived CDR1 and CDR2 are SNHLY and FYNNEI. The CDR3 consists of 13 residues. The V segment lost 9 bases and the J segment 5 bases; nucleotides outside the gene matches: 6.

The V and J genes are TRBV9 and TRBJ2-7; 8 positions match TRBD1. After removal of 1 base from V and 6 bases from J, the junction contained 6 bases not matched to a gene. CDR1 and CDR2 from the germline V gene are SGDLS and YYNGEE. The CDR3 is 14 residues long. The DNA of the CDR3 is TGTGCCAGCAGCGTATGGTACAGGGGGTCCGAGCAGTACTTC. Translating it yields CASSVWYRGSEQYF.

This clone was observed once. CDR3 nucleotides: TGTGCCAGCAGTGAAGCGACATTGACTGGGGCCAACGTCCTGACTTTC. Translated: CASSEATLTGANVLTF. The V call is TRBV6-1, the J call TRBJ2-6, with D unclear. Looked up from germline, CDR1 is MNHNS and CDR2 is SASEGT. This CDR3 is built from 16 residues. V was trimmed by 0 bases and J by 2 bases, leaving 8 bases between them.

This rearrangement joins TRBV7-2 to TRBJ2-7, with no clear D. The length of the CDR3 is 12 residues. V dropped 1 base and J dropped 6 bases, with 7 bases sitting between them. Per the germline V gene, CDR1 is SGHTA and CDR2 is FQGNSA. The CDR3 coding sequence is TGTGCCAGCAGCTTAGGAGGTGGCGAGCAGTACTTC. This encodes CASSLGGGEQYF. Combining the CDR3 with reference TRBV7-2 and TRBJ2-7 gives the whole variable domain GAGVSQSPSNKVTEKGKDVELRCDPISGHTALYWYRQSLGQGLEFLIYFQGNSAPDKSGLPSDRFSAERTGGSVSTLTIQRTQQEDSAVYLCASSLGGGEQYFGPGTRLTVT.

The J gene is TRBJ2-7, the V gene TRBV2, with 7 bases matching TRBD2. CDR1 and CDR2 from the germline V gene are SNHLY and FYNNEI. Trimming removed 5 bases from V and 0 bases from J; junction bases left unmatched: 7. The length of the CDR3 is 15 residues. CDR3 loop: CASSPTSPSSYEQYF. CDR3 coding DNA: TGTGCCAGCAGTCCGACTAGCCCAAGCTCCTACGAGCAGTACTTC.

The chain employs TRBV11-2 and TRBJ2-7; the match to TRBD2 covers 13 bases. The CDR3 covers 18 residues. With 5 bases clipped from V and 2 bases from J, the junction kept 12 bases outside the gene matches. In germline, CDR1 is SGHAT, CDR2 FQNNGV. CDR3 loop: CASSITSGRVVATYEQYF. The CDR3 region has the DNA TGTGCCAGCAGCATCACTAGCGGGAGGGTGGTTGCGACCTACGAGCAGTACTTC.

This chain's CDR3 is CASSAGGGSQETQYF. The CDR3, as DNA: TGTGCCAGCAGCGCCGGCGGCGGGAGCCAAGAGACCCAGTACTTC. V and J are TRBV9 and TRBJ2-5, with 7 bases fitting TRBD2. The V gene end was trimmed by 3 bases and the J gene end by 1 base; junction bases not matched to a gene: 6. In germline, CDR1 is SGDLS, CDR2 YYNGEE. This CDR3 region has 15 residues.

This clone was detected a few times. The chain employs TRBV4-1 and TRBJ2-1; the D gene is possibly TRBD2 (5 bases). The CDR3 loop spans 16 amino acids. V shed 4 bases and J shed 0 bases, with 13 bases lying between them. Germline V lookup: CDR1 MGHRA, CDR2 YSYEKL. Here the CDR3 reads CASSRLHESSYNEQFF. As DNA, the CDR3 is TGCGCCAGCAGCCGACTACACGAGAGCTCCTACAATGAGCAGTTCTTC.

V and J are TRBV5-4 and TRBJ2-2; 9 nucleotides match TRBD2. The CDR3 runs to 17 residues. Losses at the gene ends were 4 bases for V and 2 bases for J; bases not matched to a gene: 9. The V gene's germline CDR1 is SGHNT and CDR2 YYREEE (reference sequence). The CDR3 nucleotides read TGTGCCAGCAGCCGAGGGCCTAGCGGGAAAAACACCGGGGAGCTGTTTTTT. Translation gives CASSRGPSGKNTGELFF.

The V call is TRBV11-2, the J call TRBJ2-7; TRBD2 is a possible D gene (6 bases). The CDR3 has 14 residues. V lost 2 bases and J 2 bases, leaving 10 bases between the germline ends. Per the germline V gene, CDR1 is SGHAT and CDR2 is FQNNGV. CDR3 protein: CASSLLEGTYEQYF. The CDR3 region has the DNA TGTGCCAGCAGCTTACTGGAGGGAACCTACGAGCAGTACTTC.

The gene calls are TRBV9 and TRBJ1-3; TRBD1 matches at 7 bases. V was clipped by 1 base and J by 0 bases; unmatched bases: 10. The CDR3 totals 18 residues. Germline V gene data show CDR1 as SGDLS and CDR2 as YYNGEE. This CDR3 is CASSVRGQEWGSGNTIYF. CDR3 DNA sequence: TGTGCCAGCAGCGTACGAGGACAGGAGTGGGGCTCTGGAAACACCATATATTTT.

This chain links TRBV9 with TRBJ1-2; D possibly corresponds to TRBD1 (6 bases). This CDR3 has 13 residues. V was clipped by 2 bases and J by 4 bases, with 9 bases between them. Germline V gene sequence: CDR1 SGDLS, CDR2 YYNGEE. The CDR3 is CASSVQGRYGYTF. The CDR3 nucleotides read TGTGCCAGCAGCGTCCAGGGGCGCTATGGCTACACCTTC.